This T cell receptor beta chain was obtained from a study of early T cells in non-severe SARS-CoV-2 infection. TCRdb passed the 5' RACE reads through MiXCR, listing each CDR3 protein once. The sample includes about 60,000 distinct CDR3 sequences, 9.5% to 15% of them seen just once. There are a few counts of this clonotype. The V end was cut by 5 bases, the J end by 6 bases, with 5 bases between. The germline CDR1 and CDR2 sequences are SQVTM and ANQGSEA. The CDR3 runs 10 residues. The V and J genes are TRBV29-1 and TRBJ2-1, with no clear D. Specimen: whole blood. The TCR originated in an adult who was a healthcare worker with PCR-confirmed SARS-CoV-2 infection or an uninfected control (not recorded which). The CDR3 sequence: CSVTPNEQFF. The CDR3 DNA reads TGCAGCGTTACCCCCAATGAGCAGTTCTTC.